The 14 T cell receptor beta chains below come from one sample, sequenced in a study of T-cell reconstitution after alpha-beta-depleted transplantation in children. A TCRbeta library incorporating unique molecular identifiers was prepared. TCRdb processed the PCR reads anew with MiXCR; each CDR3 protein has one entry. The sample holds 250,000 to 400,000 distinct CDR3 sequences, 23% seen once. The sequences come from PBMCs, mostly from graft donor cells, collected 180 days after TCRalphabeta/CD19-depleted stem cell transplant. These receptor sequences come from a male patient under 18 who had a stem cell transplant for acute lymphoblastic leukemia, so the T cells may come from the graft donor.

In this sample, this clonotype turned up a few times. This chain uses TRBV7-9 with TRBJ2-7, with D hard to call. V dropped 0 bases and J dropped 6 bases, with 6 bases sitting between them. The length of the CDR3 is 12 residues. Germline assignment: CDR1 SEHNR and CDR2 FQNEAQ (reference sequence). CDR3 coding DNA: TGTGCCAGCAGCTTAGCTTCGGCCGAGCAGTACTTC. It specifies CASSLASAEQYF.

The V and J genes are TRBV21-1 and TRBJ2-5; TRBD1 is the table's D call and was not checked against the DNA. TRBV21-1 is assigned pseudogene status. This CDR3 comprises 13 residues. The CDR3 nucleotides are TGTGCCAGCAGCAACAGGGGAAAAGAGACCCAGTACTTC. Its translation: CASSNRGKETQYF.

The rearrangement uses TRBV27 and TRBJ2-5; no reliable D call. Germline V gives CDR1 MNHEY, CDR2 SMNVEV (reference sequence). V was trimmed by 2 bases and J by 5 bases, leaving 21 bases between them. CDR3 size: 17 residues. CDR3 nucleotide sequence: TGTGCCAGCAGTTTAGGGATAGTAGGTGGATCTTGGGAGACCCAGTACTTC. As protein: CASSLGIVGGSWETQYF.

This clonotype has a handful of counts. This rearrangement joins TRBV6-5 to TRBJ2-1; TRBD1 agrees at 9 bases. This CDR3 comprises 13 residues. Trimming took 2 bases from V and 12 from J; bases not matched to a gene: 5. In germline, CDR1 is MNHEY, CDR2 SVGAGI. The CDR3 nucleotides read TGTGCCAGCAGTTACGGGACAGGGTTACCGCAGTTCTTC. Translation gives CASSYGTGLPQFF.

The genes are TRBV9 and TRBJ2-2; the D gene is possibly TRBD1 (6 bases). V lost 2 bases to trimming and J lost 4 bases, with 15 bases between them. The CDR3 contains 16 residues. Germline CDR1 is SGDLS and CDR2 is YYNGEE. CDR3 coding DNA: TGTGCCAGCAGCGTGTCCATGGGCAGGGGCACCGGGGAGCTGTTTTTT. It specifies CASSVSMGRGTGELFF.

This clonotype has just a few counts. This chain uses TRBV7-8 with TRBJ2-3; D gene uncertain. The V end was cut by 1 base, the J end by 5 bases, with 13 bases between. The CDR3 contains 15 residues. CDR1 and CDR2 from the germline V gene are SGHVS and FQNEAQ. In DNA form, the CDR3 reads TGTGCCAGCAGCTTAGGCAGGTCCCTTGGAGATACGCAGTATTTT. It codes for CASSLGRSLGDTQYF.

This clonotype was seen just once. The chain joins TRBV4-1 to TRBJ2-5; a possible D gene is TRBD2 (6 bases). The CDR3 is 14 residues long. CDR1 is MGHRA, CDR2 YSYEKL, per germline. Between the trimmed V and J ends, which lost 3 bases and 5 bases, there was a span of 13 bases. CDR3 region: CASSHSGFRETQYF. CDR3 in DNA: TGCGCCAGCAGCCACAGCGGGTTCCGGGAGACCCAGTACTTC.

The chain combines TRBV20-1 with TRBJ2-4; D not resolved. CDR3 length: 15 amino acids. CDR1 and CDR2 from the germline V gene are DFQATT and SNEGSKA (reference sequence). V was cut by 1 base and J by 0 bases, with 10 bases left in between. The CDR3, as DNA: TGCAGTGCTAGAGGGACCCCATTAGCCAAAAACATTCAGTACTTC. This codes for CSARGTPLAKNIQYF.

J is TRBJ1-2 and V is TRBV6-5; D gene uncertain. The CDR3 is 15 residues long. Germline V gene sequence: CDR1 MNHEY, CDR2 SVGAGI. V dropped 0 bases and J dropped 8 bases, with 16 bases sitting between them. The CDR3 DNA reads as TGTGCCAGCAGTTACTCGAGCCGGGTACTAGCCGGCTACACCTTC. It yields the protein CASSYSSRVLAGYTF.

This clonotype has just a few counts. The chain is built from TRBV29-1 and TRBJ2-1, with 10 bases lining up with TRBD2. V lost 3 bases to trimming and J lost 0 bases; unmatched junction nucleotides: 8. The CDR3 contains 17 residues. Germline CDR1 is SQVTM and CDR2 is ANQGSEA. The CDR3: CSVEGLATRSSYNEQFF. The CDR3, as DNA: TGCAGCGTTGAGGGACTAGCGACCCGAAGCTCCTACAATGAGCAGTTCTTC.

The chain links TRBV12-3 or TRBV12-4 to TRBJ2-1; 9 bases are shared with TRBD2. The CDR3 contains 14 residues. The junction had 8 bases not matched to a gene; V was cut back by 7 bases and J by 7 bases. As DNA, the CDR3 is TGTGCCAGCAACGGCGGGAGGGTATTGAATGAGCAGTTCTTC. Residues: CASNGGRVLNEQFF.

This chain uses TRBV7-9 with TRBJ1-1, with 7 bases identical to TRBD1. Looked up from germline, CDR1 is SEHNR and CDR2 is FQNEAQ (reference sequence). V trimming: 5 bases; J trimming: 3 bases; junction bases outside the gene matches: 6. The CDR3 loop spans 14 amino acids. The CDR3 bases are TGTGCCAGCAGCCCACGGGACAGCCACACTGAAGCTTTCTTT. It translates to CASSPRDSHTEAFF. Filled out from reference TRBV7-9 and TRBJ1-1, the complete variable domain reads DTGVSQNPRHKITKRGQNVTFRCDPISEHNRLYWYRQTLGQGPEFLTYFQNEAQLEKSRLLSDRFSAERPKGSFSTLEIQRTEQGDSAMYLCASSPRDSHTEAFFGQGTRLTVV.

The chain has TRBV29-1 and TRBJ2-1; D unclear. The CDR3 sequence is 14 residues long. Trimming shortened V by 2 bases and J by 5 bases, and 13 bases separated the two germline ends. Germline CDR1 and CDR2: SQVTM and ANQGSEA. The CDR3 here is CSVERQESNNEQFF. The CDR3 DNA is TGCAGCGTTGAAAGGCAGGAATCGAACAATGAGCAGTTCTTC.

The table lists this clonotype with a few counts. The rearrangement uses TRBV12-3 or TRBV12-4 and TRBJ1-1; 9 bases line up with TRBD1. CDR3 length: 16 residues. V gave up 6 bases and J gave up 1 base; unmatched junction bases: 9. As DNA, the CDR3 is TGTGCCAGCAGCCCCTACAGGGGGCGGTCGAACACTGAAGCTTTCTTT. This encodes CASSPYRGRSNTEAFF.